One sample yielded the 24 T cell receptor beta chains listed below, sequenced in a study of regulatory T cells in long-lasting Graves disease. Specified time point: newly diagnosed GD, antithyroid drugs for less than 3 months. Generation of the TCR library employed RNA extracted from PBMCs. With iRepertoire HTBI primers and Arm-PCR of CDR3 regions, TCR beta libraries were built. MiXCR, run by TCRdb on the multiplex PCR reads, gives a single entry per CDR3 protein. Here the sample spans a few hundred thousand distinct CDR3 sequences, less than 15% being singletons. This same sample was also taken into another study, of T cells in Graves' hyperthyroidism and ophthalmopathy.

The sequencing here drew on peripheral blood mononuclear cells (PBMCs), taken at new diagnosis, from a patient treated with antithyroid drugs. These receptors all come from a man aged 25 to 45 with Graves disease.

This chain links TRBV5-6 with TRBJ2-7; TRBD1 agrees at 7 bases. V lost 6 bases and J lost 7; bases outside the gene matches: 7. Looked up from germline, CDR1 is SGHDT and CDR2 is YYEEEE. The CDR3 runs 12 residues. CDR3 coding DNA: TGTGCCAGCACCGAAGGGACAGAAGAGCAGTACTTC. Translation gives CASTEGTEEQYF.

The rearrangement joins TRBV7-8 to TRBJ2-7; 8 bases map to TRBD1. The germline V gene encodes CDR1 SGHVS and CDR2 FQNEAQ. J lost 6 bases, V lost 8 bases, and 9 bases had no gene match. The CDR3 is 13 residues long. The CDR3 region is CASAWQGAGEQYF. In nucleotides, the CDR3 is TGTGCCAGCGCCTGGCAGGGGGCCGGCGAGCAGTACTTC.

This clonotype has only a few counts. A read error likely explains this, since a far larger clone differs by one base. V is TRBV7-2 and J is TRBJ1-4; D gene uncertain. The length of the CDR3 is 15 residues. The germline V gene has CDR1 SGHTA and CDR2 FQGNSA. The CDR3 here is CAGSPWSGKGEKLFF. DNA of the CDR3: TGTGCCGGCAGCCCGTGGTCGGGGAAGGGCGAAAAACTGTTTTTT.

This clonotype appeared a single time. The chain links TRBV27 to TRBJ1-2; TRBD1 aligns across 8 bases. Germline trimming cut 2 bases from V and 4 bases from J; bases unmatched to any gene: 9. The germline V gene has CDR1 MNHEY and CDR2 SMNVEV (reference sequence). This CDR3 is 16 amino acids long. The CDR3 protein is CASSLDRAGGAYGYTF. CDR3 DNA: TGTGCCAGCAGTTTAGATCGGGCAGGGGGCGCCTATGGCTACACCTTC.

Ten or more counts support this clonotype. The rearrangement joins TRBV6-1 to TRBJ2-5, with D possibly being TRBD1 (6 bases). Germline CDR1 is MNHNS and CDR2 is SASEGT. This CDR3 has 15 amino acids. V was trimmed by 5 bases and J by 5 bases, leaving 18 bases between them. CDR3 in amino acids: CASSPTGSSIETQYF. The CDR3 DNA is TGTGCCAGCAGTCCCACAGGGTCTTCGATTGAGACCCAGTACTTC.

Comments on this clonotype: The CDR3 end shows no conserved phenylalanine or tryptophan, and so a read error is likely. This sequence joins TRBV29-1 and TRBJ2-2, with 8 bases matching TRBD1. Germline assignment: CDR1 SQVTM and CDR2 ANQGSEA. The junction had 4 bases not matched to a gene; V was cut back by 7 bases and J by 0 bases. This CDR3 is 14 amino acids long. CDR3 region: CSGLQGANTGELFS. Here the CDR3 DNA reads TGCAGCGGCTTACAGGGGGCGAACACCGGGGAGCTGTTTTCT.

The chain couples TRBV6-1 to TRBJ2-2, with a possible D match to TRBD1 (5 bases). CDR1 is MNHNS, CDR2 SASEGT, per germline. The CDR3 runs to 13 residues. V gave up 9 bases and J gave up 9 bases, with 17 bases separating them. CDR3 loop: CASRPQVTRELFF. The CDR3 nucleotides read TGTGCCAGTAGACCACAGGTCACAAGGGAGCTGTTTTTT.

This clonotype was observed at least ten times. The V and J genes are TRBV28 and TRBJ2-7; 10 positions agree with TRBD1. V lost 6 bases, J lost 3 bases, and 8 bases stayed unmatched. CDR1 is MDHEN, CDR2 SYDVKM, per germline. The length of the CDR3 is 15 residues. This CDR3 is CASSFRDRGHYEQYF. The CDR3 bases are TGTGCCAGCAGCTTTAGGGACAGGGGTCACTACGAGCAGTACTTC.

In its sample, this clonotype was seen many times. The J gene is TRBJ1-1, the V gene TRBV6-1; D call uncertain. The CDR3 runs 13 residues. Trimming took 8 bases from V and 0 from J, leaving 10 bases between them. Looked up from germline, CDR1 is MNHNS and CDR2 is SASEGT. The CDR3 DNA reads TGTGCCAGCGGAAAGAGATTGAACACTGAAGCTTTCTTT. Amino acid sequence: CASGKRLNTEAFF.

This clonotype has at least ten counts. This chain's CDR3 is CATSGDSGGNEKLFF. In DNA, the CDR3 is TGTGCCACCAGCGGGGACAGCGGAGGGAATGAAAAACTGTTTTTT. This chain connects TRBV15 to TRBJ1-4; 7 nucleotides agree with TRBD1. The CDR3 extends over 15 amino acids. V shed 5 bases and J 5 bases; nucleotides not matched to a gene: 8. CDR1 is LNHNV and CDR2 is YYDKDF in the germline V gene (reference sequence). The full variable domain, with the rest looked up from reference TRBV15 and TRBJ1-4, is DAMVIQNPRYQVTQFGKPVTLSCSQTLNHNVMYWYQQKSSQAPKLLFHYYDKDFNNEADTPDNFQSRRPNTSFCFLDIRSPGLGDTAMYLCATSGDSGGNEKLFFGSGTQLSVL.

Many counts were recorded for this clonotype. The CDR3 region is CASSDPGTNTGELFF. The CDR3 region has the DNA TGTGCCAGCAGTGACCCCGGGACGAACACCGGGGAGCTGTTTTTT. The chain has TRBV2 and TRBJ2-2; possibly TRBD2 for D (5 bases). Per the germline V gene, CDR1 is SNHLY and CDR2 is FYNNEI. Deletions cut 3 bases from V and 0 bases from J, with 8 bases between. The CDR3 runs to 15 residues. The full variable domain, rest sourced from reference TRBV2 and TRBJ2-2, is EPEVTQTPSHQVTQMGQEVILRCVPISNHLYFYWYRQILGQKVEFLVSFYNNEISEKSEIFDDQFSVERPDGSNFTLKIRSTKLEDSAMYFCASSDPGTNTGELFFGEGSRLTVL.

This clonotype was recorded a few times. V and J are TRBV27 and TRBJ2-5; TRBD2 matches 11 bases. The V gene end was trimmed by 6 bases and the J gene end by 5 bases; junction bases not matched to a gene: 8. CDR1 and CDR2 (germline): MNHEY, SMNVEV (reference sequence). The CDR3 is 15 residues long. The DNA for the CDR3 is TGTGCCAGCAGCCGACTAGCGGGGTTTTACGAGACCCAGTACTTC. Protein sequence: CASSRLAGFYETQYF.

This clonotype was observed many times. The chain carries TRBV12-3 or TRBV12-4 and TRBJ2-2; TRBD1 is a possible D gene (5 bases). The V end lost 3 bases, the J end lost 10 bases, and 15 bases lay between the germline ends. CDR3 length: 14 amino acids. This CDR3 reads CASSLAPGWEELFF. In DNA, the CDR3 is TGTGCCAGCAGTTTGGCCCCAGGGTGGGAGGAGCTGTTTTTT.

In this sample, this clonotype turned up many times. The V and J genes are TRBV27 and TRBJ2-1, with 7 bases fitting TRBD1. This CDR3 has 17 amino acids. The V and J ends lost 3 bases and 0 bases, in that order; junction bases with no gene match: 8. The germline gives CDR1 MNHEY, CDR2 SMNVEV (reference sequence). The DNA for the CDR3 is TGTGCCAGCAGTTTTACAGGGGCCTTCTCCTCCTACAATGAGCAGTTCTTC. Protein: CASSFTGAFSSYNEQFF.

The V and J genes are TRBV3-1 and TRBJ2-7, with TRBD1 identical over 9 bases. The CDR3 contains 15 residues. V trimming: 1 base; J trimming: 6 bases; junction bases outside the gene matches: 7. CDR1 and CDR2 (germline): LGHDT, YNNKEL (reference sequence). The DNA of the CDR3 is TGTGCCAGCAGCCAAGTTTTCCTGGACAGGGGCGAGCAGTACTTC. It yields the protein CASSQVFLDRGEQYF.

The genes are TRBV11-2 and TRBJ2-4; 9 nucleotides match TRBD2. Germline CDR1 reads SGHAT; CDR2 reads FQNNGV. V trimming: 4 bases; J trimming: 4 bases; junction bases outside the gene matches: 5. The CDR3 has 15 amino acids. CDR3 protein: CASSSSGRIKNIQYF. CDR3 sequence (DNA): TGTGCCAGCAGCTCCAGCGGGAGGATAAAAAACATTCAGTACTTC.

This clonotype appeared many times. The genes are TRBV7-9 and TRBJ2-1, with TRBD1 matching 9 bases. Germline CDR1 SEHNR, CDR2 FQNEAQ (reference sequence). The CDR3 covers 12 residues. V was clipped by 8 bases and J by 10 bases; unmatched bases: 6. The CDR3 DNA follows: TGTGCCAGCTCTCGGACAGGGGACGAGCAGTTCTTC. Translated: CASSRTGDEQFF. Supplemented by reference TRBV7-9 and TRBJ2-1, the full variable domain reads DTGVSQNPRHKITKRGQNVTFRCDPISEHNRLYWYRQTLGQGPEFLTYFQNEAQLEKSRLLSDRFSAERPKGSFSTLEIQRTEQGDSAMYLCASSRTGDEQFFGPGTRLTVL.

This clonotype has a count of ten or more. This sequence joins TRBV6-1 and TRBJ2-7, with TRBD2 matching 8 bases. The CDR3 runs 17 residues. Germline V gene sequence: CDR1 MNHNS, CDR2 SASEGT. V lost 5 bases to trimming and J lost 2 bases; unmatched junction nucleotides: 14. CDR3 in DNA: TGTGCCAGCAGTAACCTAGATGGGCGGGAGGTACCCTACGAGCAGTACTTC. Amino acid sequence: CASSNLDGREVPYEQYF.

Comments on this clonotype: This may stem from a read error, because a much larger clone lies one nucleotide away. The V gene is TRBV27, the J gene TRBJ2-7, with no clear D. The germline V gene encodes CDR1 MNHEY and CDR2 SMNVEV (reference sequence). V shed 2 bases and J shed 7 bases, with 21 bases lying between them. The CDR3 loop spans 16 amino acids. CDR3 nucleotide sequence: TGTGCCAGCAGTTTAAGAGGCGTCCCTTATTACAATGAGCAGTACTTC. It translates to CASSLRGVPYYNEQYF.

Ten or more counts support this clonotype. This chain links TRBV7-9 with TRBJ2-7; no reliable D call. Germline V gene data show CDR1 as SEHNR and CDR2 as FQNEAQ (reference sequence). The CDR3 runs 12 residues. The V and J ends lost 4 bases and 6 bases respectively, with 10 bases between them. The chain's CDR3 is CASSSSLAEQYF. The CDR3, as DNA: TGTGCCAGCAGCTCTTCGTTGGCCGAGCAGTACTTC.

This chain uses TRBV6-1 with TRBJ2-1; TRBD2 aligns across 7 bases. Germline trimming cut 8 bases from V and 0 bases from J; bases unmatched to any gene: 19. CDR3 length: 19 residues. Germline CDR1 is MNHNS and CDR2 is SASEGT. Here the CDR3 reads CASSVSSWEGGSSYNEQFF. The CDR3 DNA sequence: TGTGCCAGCTCGGTCTCGTCCTGGGAGGGCGGAAGCTCCTACAATGAGCAGTTCTTC.

This clonotype occurred many times. The rearrangement links TRBV20-1 to TRBJ2-1; 12 nucleotides line up with TRBD2. The CDR3 length is 17 residues. CDR1 DFQATT and CDR2 SNEGSKA come from the germline V gene (reference sequence). The V and J ends lost 6 bases and 9 bases, in that order; junction bases with no gene match: 18. For the CDR3, the DNA is TGCAGTGCCACGGGACTAGCGGGTCTAACCGGTAGTTCTGAGCAGTTCTTC. It encodes CSATGLAGLTGSSEQFF.

This clonotype has a count of ten or more. The chain has TRBV2 and TRBJ2-5; 10 bases line up with TRBD2. Trimming removed 3 bases from V and 4 bases from J; junction bases left unmatched: 5. Germline V gives CDR1 SNHLY, CDR2 FYNNEI. CDR3 size: 15 residues. The CDR3, as DNA: TGTGCCAGCAGTGACAGAGCGGGAGGGGGAGAGACCCAGTACTTC. It yields the protein CASSDRAGGGETQYF.

This clonotype was counted ten times or more. This chain uses TRBV12-3 or TRBV12-4 with TRBJ1-2, with D perhaps TRBD1 (5 bases). Between the trimmed V and J ends, which lost 6 bases and 4 bases, there was a span of 21 bases. The CDR3 length is 16 residues. The CDR3 nucleotides are TGTGCCAGCAGGCCTGAAGGGGCGGGACTCTCCTATGGCTACACCTTC. Translating gives CASRPEGAGLSYGYTF.